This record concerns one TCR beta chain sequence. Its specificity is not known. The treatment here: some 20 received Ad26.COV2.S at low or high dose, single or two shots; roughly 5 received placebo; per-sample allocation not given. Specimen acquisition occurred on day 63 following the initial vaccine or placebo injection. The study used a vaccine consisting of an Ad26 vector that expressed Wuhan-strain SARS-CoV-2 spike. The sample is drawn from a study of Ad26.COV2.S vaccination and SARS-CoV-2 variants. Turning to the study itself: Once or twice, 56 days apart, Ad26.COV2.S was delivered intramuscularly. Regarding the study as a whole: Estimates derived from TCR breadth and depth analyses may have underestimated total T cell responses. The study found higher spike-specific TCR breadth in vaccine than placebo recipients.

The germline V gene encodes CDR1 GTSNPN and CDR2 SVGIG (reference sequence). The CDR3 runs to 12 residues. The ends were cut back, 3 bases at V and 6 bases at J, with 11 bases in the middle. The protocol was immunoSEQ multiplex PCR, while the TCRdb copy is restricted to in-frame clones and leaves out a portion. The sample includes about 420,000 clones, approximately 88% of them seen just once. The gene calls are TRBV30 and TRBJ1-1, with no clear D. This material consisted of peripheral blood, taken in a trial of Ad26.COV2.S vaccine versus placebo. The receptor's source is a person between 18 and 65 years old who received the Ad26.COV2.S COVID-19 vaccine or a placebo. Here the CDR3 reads CAWRGIGPEAFF. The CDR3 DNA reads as TGTGCCTGGAGGGGGATTGGTCCTGAAGCTTTCTTT. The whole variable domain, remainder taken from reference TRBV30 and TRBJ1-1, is SQTIHQWPATLVQPVGSPLSLECTVEGTSNPNLYWYRQAAGRGLQLLFYSVGIGQISSEVPQNLSASRPQDRQFILSSKKLLLSDSGFYLCAWRGIGPEAFFGQGTRLTVV.